Following are 18 T cell receptor beta chains from one sample sequenced in a study of blood T cell repertoires in COVID-19. Method: immunoSEQ multiplex PCR; TCRdb's copy keeps in-frame clones and lacks some. The sample has 180,000 or so clones, roughly nine tenths seen once. The material sequenced was peripheral blood. The receptors were sampled from a woman of 80 years or more in a cohort sampled during active or convalescent COVID-19.

This sequence joins TRBV28 and TRBJ1-5; 7 nucleotides align to TRBD1. Germline CDR1 reads MDHEN; CDR2 reads SYDVKM. The CDR3 runs 13 residues. Germline trimming cut 4 bases from V and 4 bases from J; bases unmatched to any gene: 1. DNA of the CDR3: TGTGCCAGCAGTTCGGGACAGAATCAGCCCCAGCATTTT. Its translation: CASSSGQNQPQHF.

The chain employs TRBV7-8 and TRBJ1-5; 10 bases line up with TRBD1. Germline V lookup: CDR1 SGHVS, CDR2 FQNEAQ. This CDR3 region has 19 residues. The V segment lost 2 bases and the J segment 0 bases; nucleotides outside the gene matches: 10. DNA of the CDR3: TGTGCCAGCAGCTTACATGGGACAGGGGTGTTTTATAGCAATCAGCCCCAGCATTTT. It specifies CASSLHGTGVFYSNQPQHF.

Here the CDR3 reads CASSMPAESTEAFF. The CDR3 nucleotides are TGTGCCAGTAGTATGCCAGCGGAAAGCACTGAAGCTTTCTTT. V usage is TRBV19 and J usage is TRBJ1-1; D is ambiguous. V lost 3 bases and J 4 bases, leaving 12 bases between the germline ends. Germline CDR1 LNHDA, CDR2 SQIVND (reference sequence). The CDR3 covers 14 residues.

Comments on this clone: At one end the junction does not follow the germline gene, possibly because of a read error. V usage is TRBV20-1 and J usage is TRBJ1-2; D is unclear. The CDR3 spans 12 residues. CDR1 and CDR2 (germline): DFQATT, SNEGSKA (reference sequence). CDR3 DNA: TGCAGTGCTAGTGACCCCTACTCCCATATCGCCTTC. It specifies CSASDPYSHIAF.

The chain links TRBV7-9 to TRBJ1-1; possible D gene TRBD1, 5 bases. V lost 0 bases and J 0 bases, leaving 8 bases between the germline ends. This CDR3 comprises 15 residues. In germline, CDR1 is SEHNR, CDR2 FQNEAQ (reference sequence). DNA for the CDR3: TGTGCCAGCAGCTTAGCCCAGGGCGTGAACACTGAAGCTTTCTTT. Amino acids: CASSLAQGVNTEAFF.

J is TRBJ2-7 and V is TRBV2; D possibly corresponds to TRBD1 (6 bases). CDR1 SNHLY and CDR2 FYNNEI come from the germline V gene. V was clipped by 3 bases and J by 3 bases, with 12 bases between them. The CDR3 totals 14 residues. Here the CDR3 reads CASSDLGGYYEQYF. Here the CDR3 DNA reads TGTGCCAGCAGTGACTTAGGGGGATACTACGAGCAGTACTTC. The variable domain in full, completed from reference TRBV2 and TRBJ2-7, reads EPEVTQTPSHQVTQMGQEVILRCVPISNHLYFYWYRQILGQKVEFLVSFYNNEISEKSEIFDDQFSVERPDGSNFTLKIRSTKLEDSAMYFCASSDLGGYYEQYFGPGTRLTVT.

The V call is TRBV5-1, the J call TRBJ2-7, with TRBD1 matching over 8 bases. Trimming cost V 0 bases and J 5 bases; bases outside gene matches: 4. Germline CDR1 reads SGHRS; CDR2 reads YFSETQ. The CDR3 sequence is 14 residues long. The CDR3 loop reads CASSLDRGNDEQYF. CDR3 coding DNA: TGCGCCAGCAGCTTGGACAGGGGGAACGACGAGCAGTACTTC.

V usage is TRBV5-1 and J usage is TRBJ1-4, with 8 bases matching TRBD1. Trimming took 2 bases from V and 0 from J; bases not matched to a gene: 3. Per germline, CDR1 SGHRS and CDR2 YFSETQ. The CDR3 loop spans 16 amino acids. The CDR3 DNA follows: TGCGCCAGCAGCTTAAGGACAGGGACAACTAATGAAAAACTGTTTTTT. Its protein is CASSLRTGTTNEKLFF.

CDR3 sequence: CASRGGLHSNQPQHF. The DNA for the CDR3 is TGTGCCAGCAGGGGAGGTCTTCATAGCAATCAGCCCCAGCATTTT. This chain joins TRBV6-5 and TRBJ1-5; no firm D call. The germline V gene has CDR1 MNHEY and CDR2 SVGAGI. Between the trimmed V and J ends, which lost 6 bases and 0 bases, there was a span of 12 bases. The CDR3 sequence is 15 residues long.

This clone has more than one count but fewer than ten. The rearrangement links TRBV5-4 to TRBJ2-2; 7 bases map to TRBD1. The CDR3 is 16 amino acids. Germline trimming cut 3 bases from V and 2 bases from J; bases unmatched to any gene: 7. The germline V gene has CDR1 SGHNT and CDR2 YYREEE (reference sequence). The CDR3 DNA is TGTGCCAGCAGCTCCCGGACAGGATTAAACACCGGGGAGCTGTTTTTT. Amino acid sequence: CASSSRTGLNTGELFF.

This clone was counted a single time. This sequence joins TRBV5-1 and TRBJ2-3; D unclear. There are 15 residues in the CDR3. Trimming stripped 0 bases from V and 0 bases from J, with 8 bases between. The germline gives CDR1 SGHRS, CDR2 YFSETQ. The CDR3 nucleotides read TGCGCCAGCAGCTTGGCCACACCTAGCACAGATACGCAGTATTTT. Its translation: CASSLATPSTDTQYF.

The chain couples TRBV27 to TRBJ1-5; 9 bases are shared with TRBD1. The CDR3 has 13 residues. Germline CDR1 is MNHEY and CDR2 is SMNVEV (reference sequence). Unmatched junction bases numbered 3, after V lost 8 bases and J lost 4 bases. The CDR3 protein is CASGQGRNQPQHF. The CDR3 DNA sequence: TGTGCCAGCGGACAGGGGAGGAATCAGCCCCAGCATTTT.

V is TRBV10-2 and J is TRBJ1-4; D may be TRBD1 (5 bases). Germline CDR1 WSHSY, CDR2 SAAADI. V shed 1 base and J shed 8 bases, with 11 bases lying between them. This CDR3 region has 14 residues. This CDR3 reads CASSEWGGGEKLFF. Written as DNA, the CDR3 is TGCGCCAGCAGTGAGTGGGGGGGTGGGGAAAAACTGTTTTTT.

The chain is built from TRBV29-1 and TRBJ2-1; TRBD2 matches 9 bases. This CDR3 contains 15 residues. Germline CDR1 and CDR2: SQVTM and ANQGSEA. J was trimmed by 0 bases and V by 6 bases; bases with no gene match: 6. The CDR3 nucleotides are TGCAGCGTCGCTAGCGGGACTAGCTCCTACAATGAGCAGTTCTTC. It codes for CSVASGTSSYNEQFF.

The gene calls are TRBV7-9 and TRBJ2-4, with D possibly TRBD1 on 6 matching bases. Trimming shortened V by 4 bases and J by 9 bases, and 16 bases separated the two germline ends. Germline CDR1 SEHNR, CDR2 FQNEAQ (reference sequence). The CDR3 loop spans 14 amino acids. CDR3 nucleotides: TGTGCCAGCAGCTGGACTGGAGCAGGGGCCATTCAGTACTTC. Translated: CASSWTGAGAIQYF.

The chain carries TRBV5-1 and TRBJ2-3, with 8 positions matching TRBD2. Losses at the gene ends were 5 bases for V and 3 bases for J; bases not matched to a gene: 11. Looked up from germline, CDR1 is SGHRS and CDR2 is YFSETQ. This CDR3 contains 16 residues. Here the CDR3 DNA reads TGCGCCAGCAGGCTTGCCGGGACTAGATTTACAGATACGCAGTATTTT. Translation gives CASRLAGTRFTDTQYF.

This chain uses TRBV10-3 with TRBJ2-3; possibly TRBD2 for D (6 bases). This CDR3 comprises 18 residues. The V and J ends lost 6 bases and 2 bases respectively, with 24 bases between them. Germline V lookup: CDR1 ENHRY, CDR2 SYGVKD. The CDR3 region has the DNA TGTGCCATCAGAAAGCGGGCGGTCCCGACGATCACCACAGATACGCAGTATTTT. It translates to CAIRKRAVPTITTDTQYF.

The V and J genes are TRBV7-2 and TRBJ2-5; D ambiguous. The CDR3 contains 13 residues. V was shortened by 0 bases and J by 5 bases, with 7 bases between the two germline ends. Germline V gene sequence: CDR1 SGHTA, CDR2 FQGNSA. The CDR3 sequence: CASSLADGETQYF. The CDR3, as DNA: TGTGCCAGCAGCTTAGCCGACGGGGAGACCCAGTACTTC.